This TCR beta chain came from a study of blood T cell repertoires in COVID-19 (dated by TCRdb to about 2020). With respect to the entire study: The collaborator samples originated in the United States, Italy and Spain and spanned the acute and convalescent phases of COVID-19. The material from the prospective study consisted of cDNA or gDNA derived from T cells, B-cell-depleted T cells, or PBMCs. Deeply sampled blood TCRbeta repertoires from subjects exposed to, actively infected with, or recovered from COVID-19 were included in the dataset. A freely available public database, intended as a resource for researchers studying the immune response to SARS-CoV-2, is where the repertoires were released. Samples were obtained from the ongoing ImmuneRACE study (first 160 participants) and from 1,200 or so subjects provided by 6 global collaborators. Nearly every sample came with metadata listing a de-identified subject ID, COVID-19 status, age in years and sex. Where available, HLA class I and class II types were taken from metadata supplied by the sample provider and were not determined by assay-based typing.

TCRbeta CDR3 regions were amplified from genomic DNA by means of the immunoSEQ Assay, a bias-controlled multiplex PCR. Per the authors' processing: Within the assay, amplification of reference gene primers was used to estimate how many nucleated cells each sample contained. To quantify the absolute abundance of each unique TCRbeta CDR3 rearrangement, sequence reads were collapsed and filtered. For each sample, productive Simpson clonality was calculated as the square root of Simpson's diversity index over productive rearrangements. In TCRdb, the immuneACCESS table is reduced to in-frame sequences with V and J assigned. These tables do not hold every clone; where another copy was compared, an unresolved V gene accounts for under half, and the others remain unexplained. V and J calls and clone size are given by that table; D and trimming were obtained from the DNA. Present in this sample are just over 90,000 clones, 90% of which were seen just once. The top ten hold approximately 1.6% of the sample.

This clone showed up just once. Its specific antigen is unknown. Per-nucleotide qualities are absent, and no much larger clonotype sits a single base away. The CDR3 spans 17 residues, from the cysteine through the phenylalanine. Here the CDR3 DNA is all that survives: 51 bases in frame from base 1. CDR1 SEHNR and CDR2 FQNEAQ were looked up in the germline V gene (reference sequence). Trimming accounts for 5 bases at V and 0 bases at J, while the number of junction bases matched to no gene is 11. Study-level results and caveats: The amount of clinical and demographic metadata varied by source and participant and was provided uncurated.

Whole blood was collected in K2EDTA tubes by collaborating institutions according to the institutions' own protocols. For TCRbeta analysis, collaborators shipped samples in one of three forms: frozen whole blood, isolated PBMCs, or DNA extracted from either of those sample types. The source is a human donor with active COVID-19. The donor label of this sample is uncertain. Specimen: peripheral blood. Here the chain combines TRBV7-9 and TRBJ2-3; TRBD2 matches 7 bases in the middle. CDR3 region: CASSRTRAGPSTDTQYF. The DNA sequence is given as TGTGCCAGCAGCCGAACCCGAGCGGGGCCTAGCACAGATACGCAGTATTTT.